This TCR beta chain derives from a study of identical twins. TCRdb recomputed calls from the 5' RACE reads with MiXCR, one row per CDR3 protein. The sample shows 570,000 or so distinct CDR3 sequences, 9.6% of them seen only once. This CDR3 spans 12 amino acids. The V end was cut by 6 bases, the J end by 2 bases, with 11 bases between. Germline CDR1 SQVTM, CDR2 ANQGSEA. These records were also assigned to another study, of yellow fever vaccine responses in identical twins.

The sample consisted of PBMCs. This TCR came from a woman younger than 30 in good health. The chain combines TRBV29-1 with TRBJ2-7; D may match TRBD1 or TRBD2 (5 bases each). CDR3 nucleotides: TGCAGCGTCAGGGACCTAGCCTACGAGCAGTACTTC. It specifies CSVRDLAYEQYF.